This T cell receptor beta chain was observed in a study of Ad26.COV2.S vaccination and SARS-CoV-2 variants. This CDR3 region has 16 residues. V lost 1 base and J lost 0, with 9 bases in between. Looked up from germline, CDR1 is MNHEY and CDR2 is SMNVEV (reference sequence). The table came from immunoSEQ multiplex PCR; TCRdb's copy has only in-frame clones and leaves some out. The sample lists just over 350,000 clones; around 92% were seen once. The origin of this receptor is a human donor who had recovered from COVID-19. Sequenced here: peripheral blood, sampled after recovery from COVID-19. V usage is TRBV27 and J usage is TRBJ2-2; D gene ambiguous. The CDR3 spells CASSLYGLSNTGELFF. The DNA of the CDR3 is TGTGCCAGCAGTTTATATGGTTTGTCGAACACCGGGGAGCTGTTTTTT.